This entry lists 17 T cell receptor beta chains sequenced from one sample in a study of blood T cell repertoires in COVID-19. Profiled with immunoSEQ multiplex PCR; TCRdb holds only in-frame clones, not every one. The profile covers about 93,000 clones, with roughly 90% appearing a single time and less than 2% taken by the ten largest. Sample: peripheral blood. These receptors were collected from a human donor with active COVID-19. The donor label of this sample is uncertain.

This clone appeared once. V usage is TRBV7-2 and J usage is TRBJ1-6; the D gene is possibly TRBD1 (5 bases). V was shortened by 2 bases and J by 7 bases, with 9 bases between the two germline ends. The CDR3 consists of 14 residues. Germline values: CDR1 SGHTA, CDR2 FQGNSA. CDR3 protein: CASSLQGANSPLHF. Written as DNA, the CDR3 is TGTGCCAGCAGCTTACAAGGGGCCAATTCACCCCTCCACTTT.

V gene TRBV29-1 combines with J gene TRBJ1-4; D ambiguous. V gave up 0 bases and J gave up 2 bases, with 4 bases separating them. The CDR3 contains 13 residues. Germline V gene lookup returns CDR1 SQVTM and CDR2 ANQGSEA. This chain's CDR3 is CSVEEQTNEKLFF. The DNA of the CDR3 is TGCAGCGTTGAAGAACAGACTAATGAAAAACTGTTTTTT.

This chain uses TRBV9 with TRBJ2-7; 7 bases agree with TRBD1. Germline V gene lookup returns CDR1 SGDLS and CDR2 YYNGEE. The CDR3 loop spans 19 amino acids. J lost 1 base, V lost 3 bases, and 19 bases had no gene match. The CDR3 sequence: CASSAQPKTTGALSYEQYF. The DNA of the CDR3 is TGTGCCAGCAGCGCTCAACCCAAGACAACAGGGGCTTTATCCTACGAGCAGTACTTC.

CDR3 bases: TGTGCCAGCAGCTTGGAACAGGTTGGAGATACGCAGTATTTT. Its protein product is CASSLEQVGDTQYF. The chain has TRBV5-6 and TRBJ2-3, with D possibly TRBD1 on 5 matching bases. Trimming stripped 0 bases from V and 5 bases from J, with 10 bases between. The V gene's germline CDR1 is SGHDT and CDR2 YYEEEE. This CDR3 is 14 amino acids long.

This rearrangement joins TRBV19 to TRBJ2-1; TRBD2 matches at 8 bases. The CDR3 consists of 12 residues. V trimming: 1 base; J trimming: 15 bases; junction bases outside the gene matches: 5. The V gene's germline CDR1 is LNHDA and CDR2 SQIVND (reference sequence). The CDR3 protein is CASSIVTGGPFF. The CDR3 DNA sequence: TGTGCCAGTAGTATAGTTACGGGGGGGCCGTTCTTC.

The chain couples TRBV10-3 to TRBJ2-7, with 8 bases matching TRBD2. The CDR3 extends over 14 amino acids. The V gene end was trimmed by 4 bases and the J gene end by 4 bases; junction bases not matched to a gene: 6. Germline V gene lookup returns CDR1 ENHRY and CDR2 SYGVKD. The CDR3, as DNA: TGTGCCATCAGTGGAGGTAGCGGGGTTTACGAGCAGTACTTC. Its translation is CAISGGSGVYEQYF.

V and J are TRBV28 and TRBJ1-3; unclear D gene. Trimming took off 3 bases at V and 10 bases at J, with 10 bases between the two ends. CDR3 length: 12 residues. CDR1 is MDHEN and CDR2 is SYDVKM in the germline V gene. The CDR3 DNA reads as TGTGCCAGCAGTTTTCTGGCGGGGACCATATATTTT. It yields the protein CASSFLAGTIYF.

The J gene is TRBJ1-3, the V gene TRBV6-5; D not certain. The CDR3 has 13 residues. With 10 bases removed from V and 0 bases from J, the gap between germline ends came to 10 bases. Germline CDR1 reads MNHEY; CDR2 reads SVGAGI. Here the CDR3 DNA reads TGTGCCACATGCCTGCGCTCTGGAAACACCATATATTTT. Its protein is CATCLRSGNTIYF.

This chain connects TRBV7-9 to TRBJ2-7, with TRBD1 matching 9 bases. V shed 5 bases and J 6 bases; nucleotides not matched to a gene: 11. This CDR3 contains 15 residues. The germline V gene has CDR1 SEHNR and CDR2 FQNEAQ (reference sequence). CDR3 DNA: TGTGCCAGCAGCCTCGATGGGACAGGGCACCCCGAGCAGTACTTC. Encoded protein: CASSLDGTGHPEQYF.

This chain uses TRBV7-2 with TRBJ2-1; perhaps TRBD1 as D (6 bases). The CDR3 spans 13 residues. V gave up 5 bases and J gave up 9 bases, with 14 bases separating them. Germline CDR1 is SGHTA and CDR2 is FQGNSA. Here the CDR3 DNA reads TGTGCCAGCAGCATTACAGGGATGGGTGAGCAGTTCTTC. Residues: CASSITGMGEQFF. Drawing the rest from reference TRBV7-2 and TRBJ2-1, the complete variable domain is GAGVSQSPSNKVTEKGKDVELRCDPISGHTALYWYRQSLGQGLEFLIYFQGNSAPDKSGLPSDRFSAERTGGSVSTLTIQRTQQEDSAVYLCASSITGMGEQFFGPGTRLTVL.

The chain has TRBV2 and TRBJ1-2, with unresolved D. Germline CDR1 is SNHLY and CDR2 is FYNNEI. The CDR3 runs 13 residues. The V gene lost 9 bases and the J gene lost 5 bases, with 16 bases spanning the gap. This CDR3 reads CASPGTKFYGYTF. DNA of the CDR3: TGTGCCAGTCCGGGAACCAAGTTTTATGGCTACACCTTC.

J is TRBJ2-1 and V is TRBV5-6, with 13 bases identical to TRBD2. V was clipped by 2 bases and J by 9 bases; unmatched bases: 11. This CDR3 contains 17 residues. Germline CDR1 is SGHDT and CDR2 is YYEEEE. This chain's CDR3 is CASSFAKTSGGAPEQFF. The CDR3, as DNA: TGTGCCAGCAGCTTCGCCAAAACTAGCGGGGGGGCCCCTGAGCAGTTCTTC.

CDR3 coding DNA: TGTGCCAGCAGTGTAACCGGACAGGGGGGGAATCAGCCCCAGCATTTT. Protein: CASSVTGQGGNQPQHF. V is TRBV2 and J is TRBJ1-5; 10 nucleotides agree with TRBD1. The CDR3 spans 16 residues. The trim removed 4 bases at V and 4 bases at J, leaving 7 bases unmatched. CDR1 and CDR2 (germline): SNHLY, FYNNEI.

The chain recombines TRBV28 with TRBJ1-1, with D possibly matching TRBD1 (6 bases). The CDR3 is made up of 16 amino acids. CDR1 is MDHEN and CDR2 is SYDVKM in the germline V gene. V shed 4 bases and J shed 0 bases, with 15 bases lying between them. CDR3 amino acids: CASSSPGGSMNTEAFF. In nucleotides, the CDR3 is TGTGCCAGCAGTTCCCCGGGGGGCTCAATGAACACTGAAGCTTTCTTT. Filled out from reference TRBV28 and TRBJ1-1, the complete variable domain reads DVKVTQSSRYLVKRTGEKVFLECVQDMDHENMFWYRQDPGLGLRLIYFSYDVKMKEKGDIPEGYSVSREKKERFSLILESASTNQTSMYLCASSSPGGSMNTEAFFGQGTRLTVV.

Written as DNA, the CDR3 is TGTGCCAGCAGCTTGGGGTCACAGGGGGCAGGGAACACTGAAGCTTTCTTT. Residues: CASSLGSQGAGNTEAFF. The chain combines TRBV5-5 with TRBJ1-1, with 9 bases fitting TRBD1. This CDR3 has 17 amino acids. Trimming at V came to 0 bases and at J to 1 base, leaving 7 bases not matched to a gene. Germline V lookup: CDR1 SGHKS, CDR2 YYEKEE (reference sequence). Full variable domain (missing parts from reference TRBV5-5 and TRBJ1-1): DAGVTQSPTHLIKTRGQQVTLRCSPISGHKSVSWYQQVLGQGPQFIFQYYEKEERGRGNFPDRFSARQFPNYSSELNVNALLLGDSALYLCASSLGSQGAGNTEAFFGQGTRLTVV.

The genes are TRBV18 and TRBJ1-5; perhaps TRBD1 as D (5 bases). The CDR3 loop spans 15 amino acids. Trimming stripped 5 bases from V and 6 bases from J, with 17 bases between. CDR1 is KGHSH and CDR2 is LQKENI in the germline V gene. In DNA, the CDR3 is TGTGCCAGCTCAACCGCAGGGAAAGTTGGTCAGCCCCAGCATTTT. Amino acid sequence: CASSTAGKVGQPQHF. The full variable domain, with the rest looked up from reference TRBV18 and TRBJ1-5, is NAGVMQNPRHLVRRRGQEARLRCSPMKGHSHVYWYRQLPEEGLKFMVYLQKENIIDESGMPKERFSAEFPKEGPSILRIQQVVRGDSAAYFCASSTAGKVGQPQHFGDGTRLSIL.

V gene TRBV6-5 combines with J gene TRBJ2-1; D gene unclear. Germline CDR1 MNHEY, CDR2 SVGAGI. V was pared by 0 bases and J by 4 bases, with 4 bases between. This CDR3 is built from 13 residues. The CDR3 DNA reads TGTGCCAGCAGTTACTCGCAGTACAATGAGCAGTTCTTC. Amino acids: CASSYSQYNEQFF.